This T cell receptor (beta chain) was recorded in a study of T cell responses to AZD1222 COVID-19 vaccine. The assay was immunoSEQ multiplex PCR, and TCRdb's table has in-frame clones only and misses some. This table has roughly 100,000 clones, about 88% appearing once. This specimen consisted of peripheral blood, obtained on day 0 of AZD1222 vaccination. The source is an adult in good health.

For the CDR3, the DNA is TGTGCCAGCAGTGAAATGGGGGCTAACTATGGCTACACCTTC. This codes for CASSEMGANYGYTF. V and J are TRBV2 and TRBJ1-2, with D perhaps TRBD1 (5 bases). The CDR3 has 14 residues. The germline CDR1 and CDR2 sequences are SNHLY and FYNNEI. Trimming stripped 2 bases from V and 0 bases from J, with 7 bases between.